The clone carrying this T cell receptor beta chain was counted ten times or more. Its matching antigen is unknown. TCRdb redid the calling of the 5' RACE reads with MiXCR, one entry per CDR3 protein. The sample has some 250,000 distinct CDR3 sequences, roughly 25% seen once; the top ten hold roughly 0.67%. This specimen belongs to a study of CD8 T cells in ankylosing spondylitis. Regarding the study as a whole: Disease-linked clones displayed a CD8+ phenotype and appeared relatively rarely in peripheral blood. Existing reports had already noted some motif variants in reactive arthritis synovial fluid and blood. Reportedly, matched ankylosing spondylitis synovial fluid was significantly enriched for disease-linked clones.

The receptor comes from a male donor with ankylosing spondylitis or in good health (not recorded which). The source material was blood, either unsorted or a sorted T cell fraction (not recorded which).

CDR3 nucleotides: TGCAGTGCTGGTGACAGGGGGCGCCGGGACTATGGCTACACCTTC. It specifies CSAGDRGRRDYGYTF. The genes are TRBV20-1 and TRBJ1-2; 10 bases line up with TRBD1. With V trimmed by 5 bases and J by 3 bases, 9 bases remained unmatched. This CDR3 comprises 15 residues. CDR1 and CDR2 from the germline V gene are DFQATT and SNEGSKA (reference sequence).